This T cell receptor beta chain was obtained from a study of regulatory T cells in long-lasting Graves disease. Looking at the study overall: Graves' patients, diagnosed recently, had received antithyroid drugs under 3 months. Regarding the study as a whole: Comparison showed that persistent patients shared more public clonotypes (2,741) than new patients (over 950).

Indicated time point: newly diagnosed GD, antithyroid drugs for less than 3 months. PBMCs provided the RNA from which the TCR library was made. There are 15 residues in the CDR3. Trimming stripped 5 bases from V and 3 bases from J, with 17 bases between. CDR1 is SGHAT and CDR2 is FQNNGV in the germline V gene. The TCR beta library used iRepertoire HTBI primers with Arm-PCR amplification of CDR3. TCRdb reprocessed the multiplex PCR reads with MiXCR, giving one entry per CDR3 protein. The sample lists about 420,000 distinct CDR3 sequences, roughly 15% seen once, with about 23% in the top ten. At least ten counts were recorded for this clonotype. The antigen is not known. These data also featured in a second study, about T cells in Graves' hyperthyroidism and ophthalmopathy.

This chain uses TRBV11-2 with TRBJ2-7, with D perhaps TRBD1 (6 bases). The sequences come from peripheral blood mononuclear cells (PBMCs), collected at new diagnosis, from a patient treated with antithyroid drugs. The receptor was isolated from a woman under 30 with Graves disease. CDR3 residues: CASSPEVDSYYEQYF. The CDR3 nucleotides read TGTGCCAGCAGCCCGGAGGTGGACAGTTACTACGAGCAGTACTTC.